What follows are 25 T cell receptor beta chains derived from one specimen sequenced in a study of cytomegalovirus exposure and HLA in healthy donors. This PCR relied on a set of 60 Vbeta primers and 13 Jbeta primers. Repertoires were generated with immunoSEQ multiplex PCR, while TCRdb's copy carries only in-frame clones and drops some. The sample has approximately 85,000 clones, around 77% seen once. Sequenced material: PBMCs. These receptors were taken from a young man in good health and CMV-seronegative.

V usage is TRBV5-8 and J usage is TRBJ2-7; tentative D call: TRBD2 (6 bases). The CDR3 consists of 13 residues. Trimming pared 0 bases from V and 6 bases from J, leaving 10 bases between. From germline, CDR1 is SGHTS and CDR2 YDEGEE. The CDR3 nucleotides are TGTGCCAGCAGCTTGGGGAGGGAACGCGAGCAGTACTTC. It yields the protein CASSLGREREQYF.

The rearrangement links TRBV9 to TRBJ2-3; 10 nucleotides agree with TRBD2. The length of the CDR3 is 14 residues. The V gene's germline CDR1 is SGDLS and CDR2 YYNGEE. J gave up 9 bases and V 6 bases, and 10 bases lay outside the gene matches. This CDR3 is CASTPSGSVRTQYF. The DNA for the CDR3 is TGTGCCAGCACTCCTAGCGGGAGTGTTAGAACGCAGTATTTT.

This clone was seen only a few times. The chain couples TRBV6-4 to TRBJ2-3; D is possibly TRBD2 (7 bases). Trimming pared 0 bases from V and 1 base from J, leaving 8 bases between. CDR3 length: 15 residues. Per germline, CDR1 MRHNA and CDR2 SNTAGT. The CDR3 is CASSDSGGGTDTQYF. CDR3 nucleotide sequence: TGTGCCAGCAGTGACTCAGGGGGGGGCACAGATACGCAGTATTTT.

The chain employs TRBV30 and TRBJ1-3; TRBD1 is a possible D gene (6 bases). Trimming pared 0 bases from V and 0 bases from J, leaving 12 bases between. CDR3 length: 16 amino acids. Looked up from germline, CDR1 is GTSNPN and CDR2 is SVGIG (reference sequence). The CDR3 nucleotides are TGTGCCTGGAGTGTACAGGGATGGGCCTCTGGAAACACCATATATTTT. This gives the protein CAWSVQGWASGNTIYF.

A few counts support this clone. The chain links TRBV7-2 to TRBJ2-5, with 8 bases fitting TRBD1. Germline-derived CDR1 and CDR2 are SGHTA and FQGNSA. This CDR3 is 14 amino acids long. V lost 5 bases to trimming and J lost 5 bases; unmatched junction nucleotides: 7. CDR3 DNA sequence: TGTGCCAGCAGCGGGAGGACAGGGAGGGAGACCCAGTACTTC. Its protein is CASSGRTGRETQYF. Variable domain in full (rest from reference TRBV7-2 and TRBJ2-5): GAGVSQSPSNKVTEKGKDVELRCDPISGHTALYWYRQSLGQGLEFLIYFQGNSAPDKSGLPSDRFSAERTGGSVSTLTIQRTQQEDSAVYLCASSGRTGRETQYFGPGTRLLVL.

The chain joins TRBV5-4 to TRBJ2-7; 8 bases are a match to TRBD2. CDR1 is SGHNT and CDR2 is YYREEE in the germline V gene (reference sequence). Trimming removed 4 bases from V and 1 base from J; junction bases left unmatched: 10. The CDR3 runs 16 residues. Here the CDR3 DNA reads TGTGCCAGCAGCCAACACTCCGGGACTAGGTCCTACGAGCAGTACTTC. Translating gives CASSQHSGTRSYEQYF.

V gene TRBV5-1 combines with J gene TRBJ2-7, with 9 bases lining up with TRBD1. The CDR3 sequence is 13 residues long. CDR1 and CDR2 from the germline V gene are SGHRS and YFSETQ. V lost 4 bases to trimming and J lost 3 bases; unmatched junction nucleotides: 2. The chain's CDR3 is CASSMGQGYEQYF. The CDR3 DNA reads TGCGCCAGCAGCATGGGACAGGGCTACGAGCAGTACTTC.

By share, this clone ranks as medium-sized. The V gene is TRBV6-4, the J gene TRBJ1-1; possibly TRBD1 for D (5 bases). The germline V and J ends were trimmed by 0 bases and 4 bases, with 12 bases remaining between them. From germline, CDR1 is MRHNA and CDR2 SNTAGT. The CDR3 sequence is 15 residues long. The CDR3 nucleotides are TGTGCCAGCAGTGACTCGGCAGGGCCCACCACTGAAGCTTTCTTT. It is translated as CASSDSAGPTTEAFF.

The table lists this clone with a count of one. The chain combines TRBV27 with TRBJ2-5; TRBD1 matches at 7 bases. CDR1 is MNHEY and CDR2 is SMNVEV in the germline V gene (reference sequence). Germline trimming cut 4 bases from V and 5 bases from J; bases unmatched to any gene: 7. CDR3 length: 14 residues. The chain's CDR3 is CASSSYRGGETQYF. The CDR3 coding sequence is TGTGCCAGCAGTTCTTACAGGGGTGGGGAGACCCAGTACTTC.

The sample holds one count of this clone. DNA for the CDR3: TGTGCCATCAGTGAGGACAGGGGCGCTAGCGGGTACTTC. Encoded protein: CAISEDRGASGYF. This rearrangement joins TRBV10-3 to TRBJ2-7; D perhaps matches TRBD1 (8 bases). The CDR3 contains 13 residues. Germline assignment: CDR1 ENHRY and CDR2 SYGVKD. Between the trimmed V and J ends, which lost 2 bases and 12 bases, there was a span of 17 bases.

This clone was recorded once. The rearrangement uses TRBV7-8 and TRBJ2-1; D gene uncertain. V was trimmed by 5 bases and J by 0 bases, leaving 11 bases between them. CDR1 is SGHVS, CDR2 FQNEAQ, per germline. There are 15 residues in the CDR3. CDR3 region: CASSPRISSYNEQFF. The CDR3 DNA is TGTGCCAGCAGCCCCAGGATCAGCTCCTACAATGAGCAGTTCTTC.

The rearrangement links TRBV15 to TRBJ1-4, with D tentatively TRBD1 (5 bases). This CDR3 comprises 16 residues. The V gene's germline CDR1 is LNHNV and CDR2 YYDKDF (reference sequence). Trimming cost V 9 bases and J 1 base, with 18 bases left between them. The CDR3 protein is CATGQGEGLTNEKLFF. The CDR3 DNA is TGTGCCACAGGGCAGGGTGAAGGGTTAACTAATGAAAAACTGTTTTTT.

This sequence joins TRBV5-1 and TRBJ2-5; 9 bases fit TRBD1. J lost 1 base, V lost 5 bases, and 12 bases had no gene match. The CDR3 is 17 residues long. Germline CDR1 SGHRS, CDR2 YFSETQ. The CDR3, as DNA: TGCGCCAGCAGGCTCTTGGGCGGGACAGGGACCCAAGAGACCCAGTACTTC. This codes for CASRLLGGTGTQETQYF. Complete variable domain (other parts from reference TRBV5-1 and TRBJ2-5): KAGVTQTPRYLIKTRGQQVTLSCSPISGHRSVSWYQQTPGQGLQFLFEYFSETQRNKGNFPGRFSGRQFSNSRSEMNVSTLELGDSALYLCASRLLGGTGTQETQYFGPGTRLLVL.

V and J are TRBV28 and TRBJ2-7, with D tentatively TRBD2 (5 bases). V was cut by 2 bases and J by 1 base, with 9 bases left in between. This CDR3 comprises 14 residues. The germline gives CDR1 MDHEN, CDR2 SYDVKM. The DNA for the CDR3 is TGTGCCAGCAGTTTAACGGGGATGTCCTACGAGCAGTACTTC. It is translated as CASSLTGMSYEQYF.

Comment on this clone: A junction boundary mismatches the germline segment, possibly from a read error. This sequence joins TRBV7-9 and TRBJ2-7; D may be TRBD2 (6 bases). Germline-derived CDR1 and CDR2 are SEHNR and FQNEAQ (reference sequence). CDR3 length: 13 residues. The CDR3 is CSSSLGGAYEQYF. Here the CDR3 DNA reads TGTTCCAGCAGCTTAGGCGGGGCGTACGAGCAGTACTTC.

This clone was detected only once. The chain uses TRBV11-3 and TRBJ2-7; weak D call: TRBD1 (6 bases). V lost 1 base and J 2 bases, leaving 18 bases between the germline ends. The CDR3 consists of 17 residues. Germline values: CDR1 SGHNT, CDR2 YENEEA. The CDR3 spells CASSLGGPPGEAYEQYF. The DNA of the CDR3 is TGTGCCAGCAGCTTAGGGGGGCCCCCGGGCGAAGCCTACGAGCAGTACTTC.

V is TRBV7-2 and J is TRBJ2-7; TRBD2 might be the D (5 bases). Germline V CDR1 and CDR2: SGHTA, FQGNSA. The CDR3 is 12 residues long. Trimming pared 5 bases from V and 7 bases from J, leaving 12 bases between. CDR3 DNA: TGTGCCAGCAGCCCCGGGAAAGCGGAGCAGTACTTC. Protein sequence: CASSPGKAEQYF. Full variable domain (outside the CDR3, taken from reference TRBV7-2 and TRBJ2-7): GAGVSQSPSNKVTEKGKDVELRCDPISGHTALYWYRQSLGQGLEFLIYFQGNSAPDKSGLPSDRFSAERTGGSVSTLTIQRTQQEDSAVYLCASSPGKAEQYFGPGTRLTVT.

V and J are TRBV5-1 and TRBJ2-5; D might be TRBD2 (6 bases). The tail of the sequence fits TRBJ2-7 better, so the J call may be wrong. The CDR3 contains 17 residues. The germline V gene encodes CDR1 SGHRS and CDR2 YFSETQ. The CDR3 region is CASSLVRHASPGDEQYF. The CDR3 bases are TGCGCCAGCAGCTTGGTTCGGCATGCGTCCCCGGGGGACGAGCAGTACTTC.

This chain links TRBV5-5 with TRBJ2-7; 7 bases match TRBD1. This CDR3 spans 16 amino acids. Germline assignment: CDR1 SGHKS and CDR2 YYEKEE (reference sequence). V shed 1 base, J shed 5 bases, and the junction held 12 bases outside the gene matches. CDR3 nucleotides: TGTGCCAGCAGCTTGAGACACAGGGGACACCGCGACGAGCAGTACTTC. Its translation is CASSLRHRGHRDEQYF.

The chain has TRBV4-2 and TRBJ1-1; D is unresolved. This CDR3 comprises 14 residues. Trimming took 4 bases from V and 1 from J, leaving 10 bases between them. Germline loops: CDR1 LGHNA, CDR2 YNFKEQ. The CDR3 DNA reads as TGTGCCAGCAGCCTGCGAATCGGGAACACTGAAGCTTTCTTT. This sequence encodes CASSLRIGNTEAFF.

The V gene is TRBV5-6, the J gene TRBJ1-3; 7 nucleotides align to TRBD1. V lost 4 bases, J lost 1 base, and 8 bases stayed unmatched. Germline loops: CDR1 SGHDT, CDR2 YYEEEE. This CDR3 is 16 amino acids long. The CDR3 loop is CASSLPGTASGNTIYF. DNA for the CDR3: TGTGCCAGCAGCCTGCCAGGGACAGCATCTGGAAACACCATATATTTT. Combining the CDR3 with reference TRBV5-6 and TRBJ1-3 gives the whole variable domain DAGVTQSPTHLIKTRGQQVTLRCSPKSGHDTVSWYQQALGQGPQFIFQYYEEEERQRGNFPDRFSGHQFPNYSSELNVNALLLGDSALYLCASSLPGTASGNTIYFGEGSWLTVV.

The gene calls are TRBV4-1 and TRBJ2-7, with a possible D match to TRBD1 (5 bases). Trimming left V 4 bases short and J 2 bases short, with 15 bases between. In germline, CDR1 is MGHRA, CDR2 YSYEKL. The CDR3 is 15 amino acids. The CDR3 region is CASSRDRVDTYEQYF. In DNA, the CDR3 is TGCGCCAGCAGCCGGGATAGGGTGGACACCTACGAGCAGTACTTC.

This chain joins TRBV10-1 and TRBJ2-7, with a tentative D call TRBD2 (6 bases). Germline CDR1 reads WNHNN; CDR2 reads SYGVQD (reference sequence). Trimming took off 3 bases at V and 7 bases at J, with 13 bases between the two ends. This CDR3 has 13 amino acids. The CDR3 region has the DNA TGCGCCAGCAGTGAATACACGGCGGGGGAGCAGTACTTC. Translation gives CASSEYTAGEQYF.

The CDR3 is CASSELGGQETQYF. The CDR3 nucleotides read TGTGCCAGCAGTGAACTAGGGGGCCAAGAGACCCAGTACTTC. The chain couples TRBV6-1 to TRBJ2-5, with D perhaps matching TRBD1 (6 bases). V lost 2 bases to trimming and J lost 1 base, with 8 bases between them. The CDR3 totals 14 residues. Germline CDR1 and CDR2: MNHNS and SASEGT.

The chain carries TRBV11-2 and TRBJ2-1; the match to TRBD2 covers 11 bases. The CDR3 is made up of 14 amino acids. Trimming cost V 5 bases and J 14 bases; bases outside gene matches: 11. Per the germline V gene, CDR1 is SGHAT and CDR2 is FQNNGV. The CDR3 spells CASSQGPSGGPEFF. DNA of the CDR3: TGTGCCAGCAGCCAAGGTCCTAGCGGGGGGCCAGAGTTCTTC.